The T cell receptor (beta chain) described here comes from a study of tumor-infiltrating lymphocytes in primary liver carcinoma. Study-wide results and caveats: Tumor-adjacent and tumor-blood pairs shared a smaller degree of overlap than tumor region pairs. When set against blood, tumors had a significantly higher top-250-clone fraction (p = 0.039). Merely some 8-24% of top clones spanned all five tumor regions.

Extraction of RNA together with DNA used about 17-31 mg of unsorted bulk tissue. Comment on this clonotype: Antigen specificity is unknown. An end of the junction does not agree with germline; a read error may underlie this.

A primer matching the constant region was used to make TCR beta cDNA from about 500 ng of total RNA. Construction of TCR beta libraries relied on three successive nested multiplex PCR rounds employing slightly modified ARM-PCR. A C-beta reverse primer was combined with TRBV1-TRBV30 forward primers in the first two PCR rounds, and each round had roughly 11 cycles. TCRdb re-analysed the multiplex PCR reads in MiXCR, keeping a single row per CDR3 protein. The profile shows over 35,000 distinct CDR3 sequences, roughly four fifths of them singletons. The CDR3 sequence is 13 residues long. Per germline, CDR1 SGHAT and CDR2 FQNNGV.

The chain uses TRBV11-2 and TRBJ2-1, with 8 positions matching TRBD2. The sequencing sample was made of liver tumor tissue from sampling region 4. Sample subset: tumor region T4, right-lateral pole. The sequence derives from a middle-aged man with primary liver carcinoma and hepatitis B virus infection. In DNA form, the CDR3 reads TGTGCCAGCAGCTTAGATATCGAGCGGGAGCAATTCTTC. It codes for CASSLDIEREQFF.